Listed below are T cell receptor beta chains from one sample, sequenced in a study of T cells of healthy individuals. TCRdb re-analysed the 5' RACE reads in MiXCR, keeping a single row per CDR3 protein. The sample lists 60,000 to 80,000 distinct CDR3 sequences; about a sixth were seen once. The receptors come from a human donor in good health. Each CDR3 is given with its conserved first and last residue. D genes are given only for firm matches. Clone size is not always given. Where it is, it says once, few, many or a class for expanded clones.

D	size	V	J	CDR3	DNA
NA	NA	TRBV5-1	TRBJ2-5	CASSSGSEETQYF	TGCGCCAGCAGCTCGGGGTCCGAAGAGACCCAGTACTTC
NA	many	TRBV10-3	TRBJ2-7	CAISTDYEQYF	TGTGCCATCAGTACAGACTACGAGCAGTACTTC
NA	many	TRBV4-2	TRBJ2-3	CASSLGGAADTQYF	TGTGCCAGCAGCCTTGGCGGGGCGGCAGATACGCAGTATTTT
NA	NA	TRBV20-1	TRBJ2-2	CSASRPYTGELFF	TGCAGTGCTAGTCGGCCGTACACCGGGGAGCTGTTTTTT
NA	many	TRBV27	TRBJ2-1	CATRGFDNEQFF	TGTGCCACCAGGGGTTTTGATAATGAGCAGTTCTTC
NA	few	TRBV20-1	TRBJ1-1	CSATPVAEAFF	TGCAGTGCTACCCCTGTCGCTGAAGCTTTCTTT
TRBD1	many	TRBV29-1	TRBJ1-5	CSVQTGSNQPQHF	TGCAGCGTTCAGACAGGGAGCAATCAGCCCCAGCATTTT
NA	many	TRBV6-5	TRBJ1-4	CASRDRTNEKLFF	TGTGCCAGCAGAGACAGGACTAATGAAAAACTGTTTTTT
NA	many	TRBV12-3/TRBV12-4	TRBJ1-1	CASSMSAGNTEAFF	TGTGCCAGCAGTATGTCGGCCGGGAACACTGAAGCTTTCTTT
NA	NA	TRBV6-5	TRBJ2-7	CASSPQGRDEQYF	TGTGCCAGCAGTCCCCAGGGAAGGGACGAGCAGTACTTC
NA	many	TRBV29-1	TRBJ1-1	CSVPNRVEAFF	TGCAGCGTTCCAAATCGGGTTGAAGCTTTCTTT
NA	many	TRBV18	TRBJ1-1	CASSPQEGAEIKAFF	TGTGCCAGCTCACCACAGGAGGGCGCGGAAATTAAAGCTTTCTTT
NA	NA	TRBV7-2	TRBJ2-7	CASSTGVRGGEQYF	TGTGCCAGCAGCACAGGGGTCCGGGGAGGCGAGCAGTACTTC
NA	many	TRBV27	TRBJ2-7	CAGTSPGKQSVQGHPSYEQYF	TGTGCCGGAACCTCCCCAGGGAAACAGTCCGTCCAGGGACATCCCTCCTACGAGCAGTACTTC
NA	NA	TRBV2	TRBJ1-2	CASRLQSYGYTF	TGTGCCAGCCGGTTGCAGTCCTATGGCTACACCTTC
NA	few	TRBV15	TRBJ1-4	CATRGTGGKRNEKLFF	TGTGCCACCAGGGGGACTGGGGGGAAAAGGAATGAAAAACTGTTTTTT
NA	many	TRBV27	TRBJ1-5	CASSLSGGNQPQHF	TGTGCCAGCAGTTTATCGGGTGGGAATCAGCCCCAGCATTTT
NA	many	TRBV13	TRBJ1-4	CASSLDGEKLFF	TGTGCCAGCAGCTTAGACGGGGAAAAACTGTTTTTT
NA	few	TRBV7-8	TRBJ2-7	CASSLRRVTPYEQYF	TGTGCCAGCAGCCTCCGCAGGGTAACCCCCTACGAGCAGTACTTC
NA	NA	TRBV6-2/TRBV6-3	TRBJ1-5	CASCRGQGGNQPQHF	TGTGCCAGCTGTCGGGGGCAGGGCGGCAATCAGCCCCAGCATTTT
NA	many	TRBV5-1	TRBJ2-7	CASSLGQGIYYEQYF	TGCGCCAGCAGCTTGGGGCAGGGGATTTACTACGAGCAGTACTTC
NA	many	TRBV30	TRBJ2-2	CAWRQGPEDTGELFF	TGTGCCTGGAGGCAGGGACCTGAAGACACCGGGGAGCTGTTTTTT
TRBD1	many	TRBV3-1	TRBJ2-3	CASSQAGGSTDTQYF	TGTGCCAGCAGCCAAGCAGGGGGCAGCACAGATACGCAGTATTTT
NA	many	TRBV28	TRBJ2-3	CASSSIAGRQDTQYF	TGTGCCAGCAGTTCAATAGCCGGGCGGCAGGATACGCAGTATTTT
NA	NA	TRBV5-1	TRBJ2-2	CASTLDLNTGELFF	TGCGCCAGCACCCTCGATCTGAACACCGGGGAGCTGTTTTTT
NA	many	TRBV6-2/TRBV6-3	TRBJ1-1	CASSYTVGLLNPNTEAFF	TGTGCCAGCAGTTACACGGTAGGACTACTTAACCCTAACACTGAAGCTTTCTTT